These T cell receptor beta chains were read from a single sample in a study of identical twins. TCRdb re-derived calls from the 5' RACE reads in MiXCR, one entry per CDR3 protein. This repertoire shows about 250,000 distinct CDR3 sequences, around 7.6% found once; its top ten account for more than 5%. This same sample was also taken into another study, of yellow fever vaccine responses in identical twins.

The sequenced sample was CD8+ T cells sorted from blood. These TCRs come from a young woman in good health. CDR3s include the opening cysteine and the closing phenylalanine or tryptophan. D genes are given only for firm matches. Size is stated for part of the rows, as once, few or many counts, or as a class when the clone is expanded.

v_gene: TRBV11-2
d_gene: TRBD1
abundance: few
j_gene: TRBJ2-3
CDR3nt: TGTGCCAGCAGCTTAGGCATGGTCCAGGACAGGGACAGGGGAACAGATACGCAGTATTTT
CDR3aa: CASSLGMVQDRDRGTDTQYF

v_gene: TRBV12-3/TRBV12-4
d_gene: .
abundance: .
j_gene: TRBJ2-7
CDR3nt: TGTGCCATAGGAGCGGGCCGGCCCCCATCATGGGAGCAGTACTTC
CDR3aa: CAIGAGRPPSWEQYF

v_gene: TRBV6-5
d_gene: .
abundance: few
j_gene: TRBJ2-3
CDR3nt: TGTGCCAGCAGTTTGACCCAGGCTAGCACAGATACGCAGTATTTT
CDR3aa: CASSLTQASTDTQYF

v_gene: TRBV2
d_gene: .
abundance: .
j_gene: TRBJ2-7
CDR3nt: TGTGCCAGTAGGGACTCCAACTCCTACGAGCAGTACTTC
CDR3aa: CASRDSNSYEQYF

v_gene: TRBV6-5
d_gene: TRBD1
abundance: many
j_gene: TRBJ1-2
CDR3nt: TGTGCCAGCAGTTTACAGGGACAGTCTTATGGCTACACCTTC
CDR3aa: CASSLQGQSYGYTF

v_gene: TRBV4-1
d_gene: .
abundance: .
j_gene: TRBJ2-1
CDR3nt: TGCGCCAGCAGCAGTCGGGACACGGTTAGTGTTGAGCAGTTCTTC
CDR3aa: CASSSRDTVSVEQFF

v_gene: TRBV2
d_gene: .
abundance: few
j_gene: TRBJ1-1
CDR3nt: TGTGCCAGCATGAGGAACACTGAAGCTTTCTTT
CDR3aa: CASMRNTEAFF

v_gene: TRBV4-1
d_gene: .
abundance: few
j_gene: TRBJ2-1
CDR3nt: TGCGCCAGCAGCCAAGAGGGGAGTGCCTACAATGAGCAGTTCTTC
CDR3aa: CASSQEGSAYNEQFF

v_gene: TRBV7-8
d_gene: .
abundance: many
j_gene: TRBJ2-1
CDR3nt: TGTGCCAGCAGCTTAGTTGGGGATGAGCAGTTCTTC
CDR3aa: CASSLVGDEQFF

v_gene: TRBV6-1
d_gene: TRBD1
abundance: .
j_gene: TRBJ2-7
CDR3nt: TGTGCCAGCAGTGTCAAACGGGGACAGGGGGCGGGCGACGAGCAGTACTTC
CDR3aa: CASSVKRGQGAGDEQYF

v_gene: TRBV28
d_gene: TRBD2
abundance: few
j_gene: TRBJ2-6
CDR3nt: TGTGCCAGCAGTCCCTCATGGACTAGCGGGACCTCTGGGGCCAACGTCCTGACTTTC
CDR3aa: CASSPSWTSGTSGANVLTF

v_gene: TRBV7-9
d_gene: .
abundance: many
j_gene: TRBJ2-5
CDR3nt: TGTGCCAGCAGCTTAGGTGGAGGGGGCGAGACCCAGTACTTC
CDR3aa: CASSLGGGGETQYF

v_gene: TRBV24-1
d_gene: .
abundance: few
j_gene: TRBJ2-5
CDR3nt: TGTGCCACCAGTGATCGGAACAGGGCGGTAGAGACCCAGTACTTC
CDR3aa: CATSDRNRAVETQYF

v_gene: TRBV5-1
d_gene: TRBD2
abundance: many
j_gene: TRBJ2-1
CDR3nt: TGCGCCAGCAGCCCCAGCCAACTAGCGGGGGCTTGGGATGAGCAGTTCTTC
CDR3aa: CASSPSQLAGAWDEQFF

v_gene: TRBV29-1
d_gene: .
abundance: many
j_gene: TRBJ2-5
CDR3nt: TGCAGCGTTGGGGAGAGAGAGACCCAGTACTTC
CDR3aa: CSVGERETQYF

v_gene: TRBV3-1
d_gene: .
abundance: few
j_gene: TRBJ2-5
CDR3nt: TGTGCCAGCAGCCAAGCCGTGGACAGAGGGTACCAAGAGACCCAGTACTTC
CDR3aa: CASSQAVDRGYQETQYF

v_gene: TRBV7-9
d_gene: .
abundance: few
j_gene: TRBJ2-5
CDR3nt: TGTGCCAGCAGTCCCAGAAAGGGGCCTTACCAAGAGACCCAGTACTTC
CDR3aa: CASSPRKGPYQETQYF

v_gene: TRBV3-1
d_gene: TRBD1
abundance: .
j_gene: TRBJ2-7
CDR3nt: TGTGCCAGCAGCCCGACCGGGACAGGGGACTACGAGCAGTACTTC
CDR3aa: CASSPTGTGDYEQYF

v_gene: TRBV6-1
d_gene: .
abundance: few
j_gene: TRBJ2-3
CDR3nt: TGTGCCAGCAGTGATAAGCGAGGGGCCGATACGCAGTATTTT
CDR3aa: CASSDKRGADTQYF

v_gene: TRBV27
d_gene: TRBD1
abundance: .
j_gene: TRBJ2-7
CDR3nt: TGTGCCAGCAGCATTACGGGACAGAGCTCCTACGAGCAGTACTTC
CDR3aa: CASSITGQSSYEQYF

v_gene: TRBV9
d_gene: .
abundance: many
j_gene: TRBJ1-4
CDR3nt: TGTGCCAGCAGCGTCCTAGGTCGGGGTAGCGAAAAACTGTTTTTT
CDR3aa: CASSVLGRGSEKLFF

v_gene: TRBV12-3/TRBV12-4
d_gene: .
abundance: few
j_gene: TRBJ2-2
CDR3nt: TGTGCCAGCAGTTTAGGTCAGGCGGGCGGGGAGCTGTTTTTT
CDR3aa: CASSLGQAGGELFF

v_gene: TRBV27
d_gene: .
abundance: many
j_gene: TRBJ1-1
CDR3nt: TGTGCCAGCAGTTTGATGGGCCCGTACGAAGCTTTCTTT
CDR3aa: CASSLMGPYEAFF

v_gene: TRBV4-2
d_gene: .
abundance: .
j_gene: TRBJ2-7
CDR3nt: TGTGCCAGCAGCCAAGAGCAAGTTTCCTCCTACGAGCAGTACTTC
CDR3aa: CASSQEQVSSYEQYF

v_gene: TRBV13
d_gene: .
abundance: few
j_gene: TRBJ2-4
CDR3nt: TGTGCCAGCAGCTTACGGGACCTTGGGGTTGATGCCAAAAACATTCAGTACTTC
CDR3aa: CASSLRDLGVDAKNIQYF

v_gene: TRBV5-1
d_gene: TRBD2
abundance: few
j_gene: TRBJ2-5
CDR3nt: TGCGCCAGCAGCTTGCAAGGCGGGGGGGCTTTATGGACCCAGTACTTC
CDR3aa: CASSLQGGGALWTQYF

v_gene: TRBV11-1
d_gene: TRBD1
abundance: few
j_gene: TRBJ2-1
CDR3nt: TGTGCCAGCAGCTTCCTCGAGTCTGGACAGGGGGCGTTCGATGAGCAGTTCTTC
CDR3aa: CASSFLESGQGAFDEQFF

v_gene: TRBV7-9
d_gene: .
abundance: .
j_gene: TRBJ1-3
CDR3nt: TGTGCCAGCAGCATTCCACCTCTGGGGAGGTCTGGAAACACCATATATTTT
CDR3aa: CASSIPPLGRSGNTIYF

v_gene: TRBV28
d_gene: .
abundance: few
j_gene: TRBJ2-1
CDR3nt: TGTGCCAGCATGGGGTCGACTAGCTCCTACAATGAGCAGTTCTTC
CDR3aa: CASMGSTSSYNEQFF

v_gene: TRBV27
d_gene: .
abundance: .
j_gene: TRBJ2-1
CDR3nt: TGTGCCAGCAGTCCTCAAGGGCGCCATGAGCAGTTCTTC
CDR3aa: CASSPQGRHEQFF

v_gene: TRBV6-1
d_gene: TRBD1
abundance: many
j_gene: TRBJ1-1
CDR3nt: TGTGCCAGCAGCCCGACAGGGGGCTTGGGCGCTGAAGCTTTCTTT
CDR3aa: CASSPTGGLGAEAFF

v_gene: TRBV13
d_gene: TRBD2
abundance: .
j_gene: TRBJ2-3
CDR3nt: TGTGCCAGCAGCTTAGGCCGAACTAGCGGGGGGCCCACAGATACGCAGTATTTT
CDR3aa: CASSLGRTSGGPTDTQYF

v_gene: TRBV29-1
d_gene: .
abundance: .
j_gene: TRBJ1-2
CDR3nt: TGCAGCGTGGACGACGGTAACTATGGCTACACCTTC
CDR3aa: CSVDDGNYGYTF

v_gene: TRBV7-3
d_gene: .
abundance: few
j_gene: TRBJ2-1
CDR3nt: TGTGCCAGCAGCAACCCCCAACCTAATCTAGAACACAAAACTTACAATGAGCAGTTCTTC
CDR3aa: CASSNPQPNLEHKTYNEQFF

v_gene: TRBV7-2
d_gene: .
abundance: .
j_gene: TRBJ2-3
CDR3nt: TGTGCCAGCAGCTTAATGGAAGGGCGTGAGGATACGCAGTATTTT
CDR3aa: CASSLMEGREDTQYF

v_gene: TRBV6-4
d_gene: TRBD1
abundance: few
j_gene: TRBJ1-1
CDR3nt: TGTGCCAGCAGTGAAGCAGGGGGGAGCACTGAAGCTTTCTTT
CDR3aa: CASSEAGGSTEAFF